This T cell receptor (beta chain) derives from a study of control samples from healthy donors and cancer patients. Here immunoSEQ multiplex PCR was the method, and the copy in TCRdb shows in-frame clones only, minus some. The table has 100,000 to 150,000 clones, roughly 90% seen once. CDR1 is MNHEY and CDR2 is SVGAGI in the germline V gene. V gave up 6 bases and J gave up 6 bases; unmatched junction bases: 11. This CDR3 region has 15 residues. Source material: blood. The V gene is TRBV6-5, the J gene TRBJ1-5; the match to TRBD1 covers 7 bases. The sequence was collected from a man aged 18-30 years in good health. This CDR3 reads CASSRFGQVAQPQHF. CDR3 DNA: TGTGCCAGCAGCCGCTTTGGACAGGTGGCTCAGCCCCAGCATTTT.